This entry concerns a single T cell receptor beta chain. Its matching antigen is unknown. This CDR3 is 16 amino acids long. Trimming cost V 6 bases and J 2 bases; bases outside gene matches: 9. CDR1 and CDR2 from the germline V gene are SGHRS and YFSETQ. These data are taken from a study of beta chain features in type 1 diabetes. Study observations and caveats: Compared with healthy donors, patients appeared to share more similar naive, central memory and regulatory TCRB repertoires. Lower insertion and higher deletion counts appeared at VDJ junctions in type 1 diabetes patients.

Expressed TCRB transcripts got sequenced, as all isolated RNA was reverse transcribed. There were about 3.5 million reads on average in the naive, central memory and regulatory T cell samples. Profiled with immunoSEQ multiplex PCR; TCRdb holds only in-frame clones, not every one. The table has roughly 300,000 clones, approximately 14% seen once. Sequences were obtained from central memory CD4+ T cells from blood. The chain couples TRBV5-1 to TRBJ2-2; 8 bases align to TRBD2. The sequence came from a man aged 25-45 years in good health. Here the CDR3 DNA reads TGCGCCAGCACTCCAGAGCTAGCGGGTAACACCGGGGAGCTGTTTTTT. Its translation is CASTPELAGNTGELFF.